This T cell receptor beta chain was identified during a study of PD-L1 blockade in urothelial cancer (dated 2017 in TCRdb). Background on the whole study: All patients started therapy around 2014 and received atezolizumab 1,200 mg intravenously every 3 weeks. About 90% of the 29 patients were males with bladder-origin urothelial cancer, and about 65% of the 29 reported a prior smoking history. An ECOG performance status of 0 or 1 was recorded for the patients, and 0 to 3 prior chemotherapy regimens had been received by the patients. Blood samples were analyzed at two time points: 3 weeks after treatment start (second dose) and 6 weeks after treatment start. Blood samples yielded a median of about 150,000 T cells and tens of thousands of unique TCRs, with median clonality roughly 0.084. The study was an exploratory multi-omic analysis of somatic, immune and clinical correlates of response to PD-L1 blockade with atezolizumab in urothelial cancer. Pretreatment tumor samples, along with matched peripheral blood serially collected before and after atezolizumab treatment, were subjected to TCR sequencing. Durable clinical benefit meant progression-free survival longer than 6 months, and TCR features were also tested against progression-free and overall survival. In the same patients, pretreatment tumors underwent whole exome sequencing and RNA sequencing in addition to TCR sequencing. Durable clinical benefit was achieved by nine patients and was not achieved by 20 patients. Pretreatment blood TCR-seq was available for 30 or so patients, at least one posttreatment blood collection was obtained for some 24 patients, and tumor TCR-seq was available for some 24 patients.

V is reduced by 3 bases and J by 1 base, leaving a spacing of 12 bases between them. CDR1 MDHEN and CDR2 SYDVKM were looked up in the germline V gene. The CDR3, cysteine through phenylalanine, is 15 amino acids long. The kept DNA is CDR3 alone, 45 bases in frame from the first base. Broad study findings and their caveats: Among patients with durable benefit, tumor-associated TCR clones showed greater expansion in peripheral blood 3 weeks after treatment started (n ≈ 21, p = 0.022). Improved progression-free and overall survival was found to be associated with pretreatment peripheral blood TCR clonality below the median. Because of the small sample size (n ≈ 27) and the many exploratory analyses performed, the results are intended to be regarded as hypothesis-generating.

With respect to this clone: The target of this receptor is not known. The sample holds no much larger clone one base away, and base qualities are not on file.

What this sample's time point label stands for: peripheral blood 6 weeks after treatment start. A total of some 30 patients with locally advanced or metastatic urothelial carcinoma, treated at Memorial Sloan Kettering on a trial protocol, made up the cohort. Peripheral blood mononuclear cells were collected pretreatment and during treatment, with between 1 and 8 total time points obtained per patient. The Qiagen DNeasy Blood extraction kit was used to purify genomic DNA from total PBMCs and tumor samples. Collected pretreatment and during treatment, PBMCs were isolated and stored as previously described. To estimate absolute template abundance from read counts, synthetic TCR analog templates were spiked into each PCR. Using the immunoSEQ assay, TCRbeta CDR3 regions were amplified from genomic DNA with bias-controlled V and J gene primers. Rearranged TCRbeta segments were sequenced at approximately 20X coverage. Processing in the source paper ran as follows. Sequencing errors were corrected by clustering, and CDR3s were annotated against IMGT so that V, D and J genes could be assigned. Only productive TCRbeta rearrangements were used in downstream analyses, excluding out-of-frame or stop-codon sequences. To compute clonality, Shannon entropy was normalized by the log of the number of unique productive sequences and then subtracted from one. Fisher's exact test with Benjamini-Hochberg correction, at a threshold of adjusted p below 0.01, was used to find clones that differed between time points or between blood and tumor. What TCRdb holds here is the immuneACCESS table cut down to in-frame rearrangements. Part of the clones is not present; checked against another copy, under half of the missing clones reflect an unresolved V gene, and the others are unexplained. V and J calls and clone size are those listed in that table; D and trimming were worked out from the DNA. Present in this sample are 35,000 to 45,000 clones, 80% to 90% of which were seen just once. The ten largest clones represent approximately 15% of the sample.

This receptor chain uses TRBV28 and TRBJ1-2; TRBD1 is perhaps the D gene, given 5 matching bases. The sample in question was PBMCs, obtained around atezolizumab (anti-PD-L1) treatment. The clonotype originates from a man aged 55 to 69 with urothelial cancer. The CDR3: CASSFRGSVNYGYTF. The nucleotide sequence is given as TGTGCCAGCAGTTTTAGGGGTTCCGTTAACTATGGCTACACCTTC.